This entry is about one TCR beta chain. Its antigen is not known. The data were obtained in a study of shared clonotypes between healthy human individuals. Study-wide points: Researchers sampled blood only, noting tissue repertoires likely differ.

The V and J ends lost 8 bases and 4 bases respectively, with 14 bases between them. The germline gives CDR1 SNHLY, CDR2 FYNNEI. The CDR3 sequence is 14 residues long. Caucasian adults living in Nashville, Tennessee, provided all samples. The assay was run at deep level. Every subset had its genomic DNA shared out evenly among several immunoSEQ plates. Sequencing used immunoSEQ multiplex PCR; TCRdb keeps in-frame clones, though not all of them. The table records hundreds of thousands of clones, more than 70% of them present only once. The rearrangement links TRBV2 to TRBJ2-2; perhaps D is TRBD1 or TRBD2 (5 bases each). Sequenced: memory CD4+ T cells sorted from blood. Stated subset: CD45RA-negative fraction. This receptor was obtained from a woman in her twenties or thirties in good health. CDR3: CASVVGAGTGELFF. The CDR3 DNA follows: TGTGCCAGCGTTGTAGGGGCGGGCACCGGGGAGCTGTTTTTT.